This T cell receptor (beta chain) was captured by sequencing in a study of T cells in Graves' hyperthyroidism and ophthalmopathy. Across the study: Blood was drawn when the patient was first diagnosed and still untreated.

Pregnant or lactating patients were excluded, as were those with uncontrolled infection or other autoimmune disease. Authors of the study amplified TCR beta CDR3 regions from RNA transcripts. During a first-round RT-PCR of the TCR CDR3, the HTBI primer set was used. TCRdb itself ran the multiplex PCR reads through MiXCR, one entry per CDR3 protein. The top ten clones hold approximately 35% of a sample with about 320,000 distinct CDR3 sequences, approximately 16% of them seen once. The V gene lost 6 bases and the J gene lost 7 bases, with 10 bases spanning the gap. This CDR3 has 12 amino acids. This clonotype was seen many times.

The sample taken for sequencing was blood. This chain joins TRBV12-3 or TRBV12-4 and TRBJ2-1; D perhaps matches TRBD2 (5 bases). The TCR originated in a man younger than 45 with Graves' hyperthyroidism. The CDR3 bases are TGTGCCAGCAGAGGTACTAGTAATGAGCAGTTCTTC. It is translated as CASRGTSNEQFF.